The rows below give T cell receptor beta chains drawn from one sample of a study of cytomegalovirus exposure and HLA in healthy donors. The protocol was immunoSEQ multiplex PCR, while the TCRdb copy is restricted to in-frame clones and leaves out a portion. The sample holds 130,000 or so clones, approximately 82% seen once. The sequencing input was PBMCs. Receptor source: a man aged 35-49 years in good health and CMV-seronegative. The CDR3 runs from the conserved cysteine through the conserved F or W. The D gene is left open where the match is weak. The size field is filled for only some rows; it gives once, few, many or a size class.

>TRBJ1-5|14|-|TRBV9|TRBD1
CASSATGVNQPQHF
TGTGCCAGCAGCGCGACAGGGGTAAATCAGCCCCAGCATTTT
>TRBJ1-4|16|-|TRBV18|-
CASSRPGVGTNEKLFF
TGTGCCAGCTCACGACCAGGGGTTGGGACTAATGAAAAACTGTTTTTT
>TRBJ2-1|13|-|TRBV5-1|-
CASSAGQINEQFF
TGCGCCAGCAGCGCAGGTCAGATCAATGAGCAGTTCTTC
>TRBJ1-3|13|few|TRBV29-1|-
CSIEQSSGNTIYF
TGCAGCATCGAACAGAGCTCTGGAAACACCATATATTTT
>TRBJ1-5|15|once|TRBV6-4|-
CASSGLVGAPQPQHF
TGTGCCAGCAGTGGCCTCGTGGGGGCTCCTCAGCCCCAGCATTTT
>TRBJ1-2|13|-|TRBV7-9|TRBD1
CASSQGQGYGYTF
TGTGCCAGCAGCCAAGGACAGGGGTATGGCTACACCTTC
>TRBJ2-5|14|few|TRBV5-4|TRBD1
CAISRGQGQETQYF
TGTGCCATCTCTAGGGGACAGGGGCAAGAGACCCAGTACTTC
>TRBJ1-1|15|-|TRBV6-5|-
CASRRPGRGNTEAFF
TGTGCCAGCAGACGACCGGGGAGGGGGAACACTGAAGCTTTCTTT
>TRBJ2-7|14|-|TRBV15|TRBD1
CATSREGQIYEQYF
TGTGCCACCAGCAGAGAGGGACAGATCTACGAGCAGTACTTC
>TRBJ2-3|18|-|TRBV15|-
CATSRDTRRGATTDTQYF
TGTGCCACCAGCAGAGATACGAGACGGGGGGCCACCACAGATACGCAGTATTTT
>TRBJ2-7|15|-|TRBV27|TRBD1
CASSFAGTVVNEQYF
TGTGCCAGCAGTTTTGCCGGGACAGTCGTGAACGAGCAGTACTTC
>TRBJ1-2|15|-|TRBV5-1|TRBD1
CASSLGRGPSYGYTF
TGCGCCAGCAGCCTCGGCAGGGGGCCCAGCTATGGCTACACCTTC
>TRBJ1-1|13|-|TRBV27|TRBD1
CAGRQGRVTEAFF
TGTGCCGGCAGACAGGGGCGAGTGACTGAAGCTTTCTTT
>TRBJ2-2|14|-|TRBV29-1|TRBD1
CSGRQGVKTGELFF
TGCAGCGGGAGACAGGGGGTAAAGACCGGGGAGCTGTTTTTT
>TRBJ2-1|13|few|TRBV7-2|-
CASSSRSSNEQFF
TGTGCCAGCAGCTCCCGATCTAGTAATGAGCAGTTCTTC
>TRBJ1-3|15|few|TRBV30|-
CAWSVGGASGNTIYF
TGTGCCTGGAGTGTAGGGGGGGCGTCTGGAAACACCATATATTTT
>TRBJ2-5|15|-|TRBV27|-
CASSPLDRNQETQYF
TGTGCCAGCAGTCCCCTTGACAGGAACCAAGAGACCCAGTACTTC
>TRBJ2-3|14|-|TRBV2|-
CASRSVVSTDTQYF
TGTGCCAGCAGATCCGTTGTTAGCACAGATACGCAGTATTTT
>TRBJ1-1|15|-|TRBV18|-
CASSLGTGMNTEAFF
TGTGCCAGCTCACTCGGAACAGGTATGAACACTGAAGCTTTCTTT
>TRBJ1-1|17|-|TRBV11-3|-
CASSFQLTEGVETEAFF
TGTGCCAGCAGCTTTCAACTGACGGAAGGGGTTGAGACTGAAGCTTTCTTT
>TRBJ1-2|16|-|TRBV14|-
CASSQDQQGIAWGYTF
TGTGCCAGCAGCCAAGATCAGCAGGGGATCGCTTGGGGCTACACCTTC
>TRBJ1-6|15|once|TRBV30|-
CAWSVYSSYNSPLHF
TGTGCCTGGAGTGTATACAGCTCCTATAATTCACCCCTCCACTTT
>TRBJ1-4|12|-|TRBV27|-
CASSPPGGKLFF
TGTGCCAGCAGTCCCCCTGGAGGGAAACTGTTTTTT
>TRBJ2-7|15|-|TRBV6-1|-
CASSVAGTSSYEQYF
TGTGCCAGCAGTGTTGCCGGGACATCTAGCTACGAGCAGTACTTC
>TRBJ2-4|16|-|TRBV5-1|-
CASSLTGAGAKNIQYF
TGCGCCAGCAGCTTGACAGGGGCGGGGGCCAAAAACATTCAGTACTTC